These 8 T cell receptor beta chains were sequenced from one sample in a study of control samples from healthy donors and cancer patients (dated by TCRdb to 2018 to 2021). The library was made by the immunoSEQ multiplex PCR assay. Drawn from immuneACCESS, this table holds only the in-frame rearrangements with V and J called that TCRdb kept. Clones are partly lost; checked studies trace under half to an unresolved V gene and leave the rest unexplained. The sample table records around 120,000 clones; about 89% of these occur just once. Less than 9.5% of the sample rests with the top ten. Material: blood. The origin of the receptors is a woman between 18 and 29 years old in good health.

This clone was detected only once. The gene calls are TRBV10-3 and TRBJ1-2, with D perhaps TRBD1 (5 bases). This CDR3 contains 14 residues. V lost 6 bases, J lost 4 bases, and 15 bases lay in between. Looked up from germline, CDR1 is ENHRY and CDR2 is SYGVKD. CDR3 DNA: TGTGCCATCAGGGCCCCGGGGGGGGTCTATGGCTACACCTTC. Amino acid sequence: CAIRAPGGVYGYTF.

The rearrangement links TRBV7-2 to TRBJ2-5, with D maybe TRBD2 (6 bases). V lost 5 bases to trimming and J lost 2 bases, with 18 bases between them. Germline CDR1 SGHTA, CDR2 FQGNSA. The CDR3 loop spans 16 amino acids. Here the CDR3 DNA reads TGTGCCAGCAGCACTACCGGGACTGGACGACAAGAGACCCAGTACTTC. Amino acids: CASSTTGTGRQETQYF.

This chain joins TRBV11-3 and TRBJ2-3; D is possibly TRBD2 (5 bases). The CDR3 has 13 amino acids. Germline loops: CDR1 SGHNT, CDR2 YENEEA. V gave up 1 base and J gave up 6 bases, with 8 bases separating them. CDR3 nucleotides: TGTGCCAGCAGCTTAGGGAGGTATGATACGCAGTATTTT. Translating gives CASSLGRYDTQYF.

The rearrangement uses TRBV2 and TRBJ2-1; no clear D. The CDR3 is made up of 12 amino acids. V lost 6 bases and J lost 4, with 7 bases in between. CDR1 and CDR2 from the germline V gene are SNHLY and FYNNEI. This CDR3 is CASRRRYNEQFF. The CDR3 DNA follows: TGTGCCAGCAGAAGAAGGTACAATGAGCAGTTCTTC.

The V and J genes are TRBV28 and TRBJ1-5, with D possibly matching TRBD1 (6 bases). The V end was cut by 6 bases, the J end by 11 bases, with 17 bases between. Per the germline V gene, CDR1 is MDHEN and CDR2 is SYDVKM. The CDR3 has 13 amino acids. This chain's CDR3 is CASSEGGVASQHF. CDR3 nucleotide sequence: TGTGCCAGCAGCGAAGGGGGGGTTGCGTCCCAGCATTTT. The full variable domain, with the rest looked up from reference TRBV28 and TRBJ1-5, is DVKVTQSSRYLVKRTGEKVFLECVQDMDHENMFWYRQDPGLGLRLIYFSYDVKMKEKGDIPEGYSVSREKKERFSLILESASTNQTSMYLCASSEGGVASQHFGDGTRLSIL.

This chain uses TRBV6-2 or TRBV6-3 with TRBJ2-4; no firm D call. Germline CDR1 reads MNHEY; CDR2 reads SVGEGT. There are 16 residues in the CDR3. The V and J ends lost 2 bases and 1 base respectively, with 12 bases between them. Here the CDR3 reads CASSYGGLTAKNIQYF. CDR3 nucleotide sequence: TGTGCCAGCAGTTACGGCGGTCTGACGGCCAAAAACATTCAGTACTTC.

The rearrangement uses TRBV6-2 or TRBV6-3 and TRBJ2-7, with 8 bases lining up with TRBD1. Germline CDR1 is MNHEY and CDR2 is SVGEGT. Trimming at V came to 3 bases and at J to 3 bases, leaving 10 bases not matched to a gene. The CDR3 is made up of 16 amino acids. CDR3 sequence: CASSYRYLTGGYEQYF. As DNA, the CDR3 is TGTGCCAGCAGTTATAGATATCTTACAGGGGGCTACGAGCAGTACTTC.

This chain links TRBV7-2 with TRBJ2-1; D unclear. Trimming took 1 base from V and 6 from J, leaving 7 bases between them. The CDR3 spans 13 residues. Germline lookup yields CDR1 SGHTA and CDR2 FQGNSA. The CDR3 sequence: CASSLDRVNEQFF. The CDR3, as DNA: TGTGCCAGCAGCTTAGATAGGGTCAATGAGCAGTTCTTC.